The 28 T cell receptor beta chains below all came from one sample that was sequenced in a study of shared clonotypes between healthy human individuals. Clones were read by immunoSEQ multiplex PCR, and TCRdb kept only the in-frame ones, dropping some. The sample yields around 580,000 clones, 95% to 98% seen once. Naive CD8 cells comprised CD45RO-negative, CCR7-positively selected cells, excluding terminally differentiated effector memory CD45RA+ cells. Sequenced: naive CD8+ T cells sorted from blood. These receptors originate from a man aged 25 to 45 in good health.

About this clone: One junction end disagrees with the germline gene, perhaps due to a read error. The rearrangement joins TRBV27 to TRBJ2-7, with 10 positions matching TRBD2. CDR1 is MNHEY, CDR2 SMNVEV, per germline (reference sequence). This CDR3 region has 16 residues. The CDR3 loop is CASSPSLAGVSYEQYF. Written as DNA, the CDR3 is TGTGCTAGCAGCCCGTCCCTAGCGGGAGTATCCTACGAGCAGTACTTC.

This clone appeared a single time. The V call is TRBV5-5, the J call TRBJ2-2; 15 positions match TRBD2. The CDR3 has 16 amino acids. V lost 4 bases and J lost 4; bases outside the gene matches: 2. CDR1 and CDR2 (germline): SGHKS, YYEKEE (reference sequence). DNA for the CDR3: TGTGCCAGCAGCCTGGGACTAGCGGGGGGCACCGGGGAGCTGTTTTTT. It specifies CASSLGLAGGTGELFF.

The rearrangement links TRBV7-9 to TRBJ2-2, with 7 positions matching TRBD1. Germline V gives CDR1 SEHNR, CDR2 FQNEAQ (reference sequence). V dropped 4 bases and J dropped 8; count of bases not matched to a gene: 16. This CDR3 region has 17 residues. The CDR3 loop reads CASSSLLQGLSSGELFF. The CDR3 region has the DNA TGTGCCAGCAGCTCGCTACTACAGGGGCTGTCGTCGGGGGAGCTGTTTTTT.

The V gene is TRBV11-3, the J gene TRBJ2-7; 9 nucleotides align to TRBD1. Trimming removed 4 bases from V and 6 bases from J; junction bases left unmatched: 7. The germline CDR1 and CDR2 sequences are SGHNT and YENEEA. The CDR3 consists of 14 residues. CDR3 protein: CASSSGQGVPEQYF. As DNA, the CDR3 is TGTGCCAGCAGCTCGGGACAGGGTGTCCCCGAGCAGTACTTC.

V gene TRBV29-1 combines with J gene TRBJ2-2; D is ambiguous. Trimming took off 3 bases at V and 0 bases at J, with 8 bases between the two ends. Germline lookup yields CDR1 SQVTM and CDR2 ANQGSEA. The CDR3 length is 14 residues. In DNA, the CDR3 is TGCAGCGTTGAGATGCAGACGAACACCGGGGAGCTGTTTTTT. Protein: CSVEMQTNTGELFF.

Regarding this clone: Other DNA sequences of this sample code for an identical CDR3. CDR3 sequence: CASSLRGYNEQFF. The CDR3, as DNA: TGCGCCAGCAGCTTGCGGGGGTACAATGAGCAGTTCTTC. The J gene is TRBJ2-1, the V gene TRBV5-1, with a possible D match to TRBD2 (6 bases). The CDR3 is made up of 13 amino acids. CDR1 and CDR2 from the germline V gene are SGHRS and YFSETQ. Trimming removed 1 base at V and 4 bases at J, with 6 bases between.

The chain uses TRBV11-3 and TRBJ2-1, with TRBD2 as a possible D gene (5 bases). The germline CDR1 and CDR2 sequences are SGHNT and YENEEA. The CDR3 has 14 residues. Trimming cost V 2 bases and J 7 bases, with 12 bases left between them. CDR3 residues: CASSLISAGNEQFF. The DNA for the CDR3 is TGTGCCAGCAGCTTAATCTCTGCGGGTAATGAGCAGTTCTTC.

The V and J genes are TRBV28 and TRBJ1-2; perhaps TRBD1 as D (6 bases). V was cut by 3 bases and J by 2 bases, with 10 bases left in between. The CDR3 is 14 residues long. Germline CDR1 MDHEN, CDR2 SYDVKM. This CDR3 is CASSFTGTNYGYTF. DNA for the CDR3: TGTGCCAGCAGTTTTACAGGGACCAACTATGGCTACACCTTC.

This chain joins TRBV5-1 and TRBJ1-5; 9 bases align to TRBD1. The CDR3 has 16 residues. The junction had 10 bases not matched to a gene; V was cut back by 4 bases and J by 5 bases. Germline loops: CDR1 SGHRS, CDR2 YFSETQ. The CDR3 region has the DNA TGCGCCAGCAGCCAGGGGGGACAGGGCGTCGATCAGCCCCAGCATTTT. Its translation is CASSQGGQGVDQPQHF.

The rearrangement uses TRBV4-1 and TRBJ2-1, with 8 bases fitting TRBD1. J gave up 3 bases and V 1 base, and 5 bases lay outside the gene matches. The germline gives CDR1 MGHRA, CDR2 YSYEKL. This CDR3 is 16 amino acids long. The CDR3, as DNA: TGCGCCAGCAGCCAAGGGACAGGGATAAGCTACAATGAGCAGTTCTTC. This translates into CASSQGTGISYNEQFF.

V is TRBV7-9 and J is TRBJ2-2; 7 bases map to TRBD2. The germline V gene has CDR1 SEHNR and CDR2 FQNEAQ (reference sequence). This CDR3 is built from 11 residues. With 7 bases clipped from V and 11 bases from J, the junction kept 4 bases outside the gene matches. The DNA for the CDR3 is TGTGCCAGCAACCCGGGACTAGAGCTGTTTTTT. Translating it yields CASNPGLELFF.

The chain is built from TRBV4-1 and TRBJ2-1, with 7 bases fitting TRBD2. The V and J ends lost 0 bases and 12 bases, in that order; junction bases with no gene match: 11. Germline V gene data show CDR1 as MGHRA and CDR2 as YSYEKL. CDR3 size: 15 residues. The CDR3, as DNA: TGCGCCAGCAGCCAAGACCTACCCACTAGCGTCAGGCAGTTCTTC. Residues: CASSQDLPTSVRQFF.

This chain links TRBV2 with TRBJ2-2; D possibly matches TRBD1 or TRBD2 (5 bases each). This CDR3 is built from 13 residues. Germline values: CDR1 SNHLY, CDR2 FYNNEI. V gave up 3 bases and J gave up 7 bases, with 9 bases separating them. The CDR3 sequence is CASSEGVIGELFF. In DNA, the CDR3 is TGTGCCAGCAGTGAGGGGGTTATCGGGGAGCTGTTTTTT.

The chain recombines TRBV2 with TRBJ2-7; D remains unclear. Germline V lookup: CDR1 SNHLY, CDR2 FYNNEI. The CDR3 covers 11 residues. The V end was cut by 8 bases, the J end by 1 base, with 6 bases between. The CDR3 nucleotides read TGTGCCAGCGGACGGTCCTACGAGCAGTACTTC. This codes for CASGRSYEQYF.

The chain uses TRBV11-2 and TRBJ2-2; 8 bases agree with TRBD1. The V and J ends lost 5 bases and 8 bases, in that order; junction bases with no gene match: 10. The CDR3 runs to 15 residues. Looked up from germline, CDR1 is SGHAT and CDR2 is FQNNGV. This CDR3 is CASSTHYRGSGELFF. CDR3 DNA: TGTGCCAGCAGCACCCACTACAGGGGGTCGGGGGAGCTGTTTTTT.

V usage is TRBV11-2 and J usage is TRBJ1-2; D is unclear. Germline V gene sequence: CDR1 SGHAT, CDR2 FQNNGV. The CDR3 covers 15 residues. Between the trimmed V and J ends, which lost 1 base and 8 bases, there was a span of 17 bases. The CDR3 is CASSLALRALRGYTF. CDR3 nucleotide sequence: TGTGCCAGCAGCTTAGCATTAAGGGCCCTCAGGGGCTACACCTTC.

This clone was detected only a few times. V is TRBV19 and J is TRBJ1-5; no clear D gene. V lost 4 bases to trimming and J lost 6 bases, with 13 bases between them. CDR1 LNHDA and CDR2 SQIVND come from the germline V gene (reference sequence). This CDR3 is built from 14 residues. CDR3 region: CASSTTGGGQPQHF. CDR3 nucleotide sequence: TGTGCCAGTAGTACCACTGGAGGCGGTCAGCCCCAGCATTTT.

The chain uses TRBV28 and TRBJ2-7; TRBD2 matches at 8 bases. The ends lost 2 bases at V and 2 bases at J; junction bases unmatched: 5. Per germline, CDR1 MDHEN and CDR2 SYDVKM. The CDR3 has 15 amino acids. DNA for the CDR3: TGTGCCAGCAGTTTAGGACTAGCTGATCCCTACGAGCAGTACTTC. This sequence encodes CASSLGLADPYEQYF.

The chain employs TRBV7-8 and TRBJ2-6; either TRBD1 or TRBD2 may supply D (5 bases each). The ends were cut back, 3 bases at V and 0 bases at J, with 9 bases in the middle. Germline CDR1 reads SGHVS; CDR2 reads FQNEAQ. The CDR3 extends over 16 amino acids. The CDR3 sequence: CASSLWGRSGANVLTF. The CDR3, as DNA: TGTGCCAGCAGCTTGTGGGGACGCTCTGGGGCCAACGTCCTGACTTTC. The variable domain in full, with the rest retrieved from reference TRBV7-8 and TRBJ2-6, is GAGVSQSPRYKVAKRGQDVALRCDPISGHVSLFWYQQALGQGPEFLTYFQNEAQLDKSGLPSDRFFAERPEGSVSTLKIQRTQQEDSAVYLCASSLWGRSGANVLTFGAGSRLTVL.

V and J are TRBV27 and TRBJ1-5, with D hard to call. Germline V lookup: CDR1 MNHEY, CDR2 SMNVEV (reference sequence). The germline V and J ends were trimmed by 8 bases and 0 bases, with 14 bases remaining between them. The CDR3 consists of 15 residues. The CDR3 DNA sequence: TGTGCCAGCCGGATCACAGTAAATAGCAATCAGCCCCAGCATTTT. It translates to CASRITVNSNQPQHF.

V usage is TRBV4-3 and J usage is TRBJ2-7; a possible D gene is TRBD1 (5 bases). Germline V gene sequence: CDR1 LGHNA, CDR2 YSLEER. V shed 0 bases and J shed 2 bases, with 11 bases lying between them. The CDR3 loop spans 15 amino acids. As DNA, the CDR3 is TGCGCCAGCAGCCAAGATCCAGACAGCACCTACGAGCAGTACTTC. Translation: CASSQDPDSTYEQYF.

The rearrangement joins TRBV11-2 to TRBJ2-7; no clear D gene. V dropped 11 bases and J dropped 1 base, with 9 bases sitting between them. The germline V gene encodes CDR1 SGHAT and CDR2 FQNNGV. The CDR3 runs to 11 residues. The CDR3 here is CASTGSYEQYF. The CDR3 coding sequence is TGTGCCTCCACGGGTTCCTACGAGCAGTACTTC.

This clone was seen only once. J is TRBJ2-1 and V is TRBV4-3; D is uncertain. The CDR3 totals 13 residues. V was trimmed by 0 bases and J by 4 bases, leaving 4 bases between them. Germline values: CDR1 LGHNA, CDR2 YSLEER. The CDR3 region has the DNA TGCGCCAGCAGCCAAGAGAGGTACAATGAGCAGTTCTTC. It yields the protein CASSQERYNEQFF.

The chain has TRBV7-2 and TRBJ2-7, with unresolved D. CDR1 is SGHTA, CDR2 FQGNSA, per germline. Trimming took 0 bases from V and 3 from J, leaving 9 bases between them. The CDR3 has 14 residues. The CDR3 here is CASSLAPGNYEQYF. The DNA of the CDR3 is TGTGCCAGCAGCTTAGCCCCGGGTAACTACGAGCAGTACTTC.

The chain has TRBV28 and TRBJ1-2, with D tentatively TRBD1 (5 bases). The CDR3 loop spans 13 amino acids. Trimming shortened V by 7 bases and J by 2 bases, and 11 bases separated the two germline ends. CDR1 and CDR2 (germline): MDHEN, SYDVKM. CDR3 nucleotides: TGTGCCAGCAAGACAGAAACGAACTATGGCTACACCTTC. Protein sequence: CASKTETNYGYTF.

This chain uses TRBV15 with TRBJ2-3, with TRBD2 matching 9 bases. The germline V gene encodes CDR1 LNHNV and CDR2 YYDKDF (reference sequence). V trimming: 3 bases; J trimming: 9 bases; junction bases outside the gene matches: 19. This CDR3 contains 18 residues. CDR3 region: CATSSSWASGDLGSTQYF. The CDR3 nucleotides are TGTGCCACCAGCAGCTCCTGGGCTAGCGGGGACCTAGGAAGCACGCAGTATTTT.

A single count supports this clone. The rearrangement uses TRBV5-6 and TRBJ1-5, with D hard to call. Germline-derived CDR1 and CDR2 are SGHDT and YYEEEE. The CDR3 has 14 amino acids. V lost 5 bases and J 2 bases, leaving 11 bases between the germline ends. The CDR3 bases are TGTGCCAGCAGGAGGGCCCTGGGCAATCAGCCCCAGCATTTT. Translated, it gives CASRRALGNQPQHF.

This rearrangement joins TRBV4-3 to TRBJ2-1; D gene unclear. Germline CDR1 and CDR2: LGHNA and YSLEER. This CDR3 region has 14 residues. Trimming removed 4 bases from V and 6 bases from J, with 13 bases in between. The CDR3 loop reads CASSPTATFNEQFF. The CDR3 DNA reads as TGCGCCAGCAGCCCCACCGCCACATTCAATGAGCAGTTCTTC.